The entry below gives a single T cell receptor (beta chain) sequence along with its context. Its antigen is not known. The donors formed part of the approximately 130-subject validation cohort, distinct from the approximately 630-subject first cohort. The sample originates from a study of cytomegalovirus exposure and HLA in healthy donors. About the study: The 120 or so validation repertoires used a platform that matched the one used for the 550 to 800 first-cohort repertoires, as a later analysis reported. Study observations and caveats: One later analysis, an examination of the roughly 110 validation repertoires, found that first-cohort TCR clusters tended to co-occur in them.

Clones were sequenced by immunoSEQ multiplex PCR, and TCRdb holds only the in-frame ones, with some missing. The sample lists 150,000 or so clones; roughly nine tenths were seen once. Germline V gives CDR1 KGHSH, CDR2 LQKENI. CDR3 size: 19 residues. Deletions cut 2 bases from V and 5 bases from J, with 27 bases between. The sequencing sample was made of PBMCs. The sequence was obtained from a woman between 18 and 29 years old in good health and CMV-seropositive. The genes are TRBV18 and TRBJ1-1; D ambiguous. The CDR3 nucleotides read TGTGCCAGCTCACCAGTGAGAGGGTCGGGGAAGGGTCTACATACTGAAGCTTTCTTT. Translated: CASSPVRGSGKGLHTEAFF.